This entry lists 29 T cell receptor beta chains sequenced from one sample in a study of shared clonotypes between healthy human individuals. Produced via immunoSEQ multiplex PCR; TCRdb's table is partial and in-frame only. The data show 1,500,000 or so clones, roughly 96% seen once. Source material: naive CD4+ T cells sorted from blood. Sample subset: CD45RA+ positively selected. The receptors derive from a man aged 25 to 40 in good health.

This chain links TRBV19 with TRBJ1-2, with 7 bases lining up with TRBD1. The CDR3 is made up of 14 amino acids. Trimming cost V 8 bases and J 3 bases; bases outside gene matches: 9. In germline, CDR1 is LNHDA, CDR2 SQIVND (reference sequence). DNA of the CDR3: TGTGCCAGTTCCCCGGGACAGCGATACTATGGCTACACCTTC. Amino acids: CASSPGQRYYGYTF. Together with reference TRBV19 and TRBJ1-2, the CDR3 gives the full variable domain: DGGITQSPKYLFRKEGQNVTLSCEQNLNHDAMYWYRQDPGQGLRLIYYSQIVNDFQKGDIAEGYSVSREKKESFPLTVTSAQKNPTAFYLCASSPGQRYYGYTFGSGTRLTVV.

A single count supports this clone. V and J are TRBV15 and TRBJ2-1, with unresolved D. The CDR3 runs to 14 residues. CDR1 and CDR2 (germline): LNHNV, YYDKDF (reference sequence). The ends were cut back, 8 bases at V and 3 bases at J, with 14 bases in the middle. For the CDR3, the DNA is TGTGCCACCGAGCCCGGCAGGCACTACAATGAGCAGTTCTTC. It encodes CATEPGRHYNEQFF. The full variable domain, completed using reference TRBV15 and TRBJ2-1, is DAMVIQNPRYQVTQFGKPVTLSCSQTLNHNVMYWYQQKSSQAPKLLFHYYDKDFNNEADTPDNFQSRRPNTSFCFLDIRSPGLGDTAMYLCATEPGRHYNEQFFGPGTRLTVL.

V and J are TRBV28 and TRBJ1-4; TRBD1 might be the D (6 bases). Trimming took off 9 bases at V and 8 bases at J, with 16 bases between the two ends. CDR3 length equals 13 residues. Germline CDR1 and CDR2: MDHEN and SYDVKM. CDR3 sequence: CASAEVQGEKLFF. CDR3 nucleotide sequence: TGTGCCAGTGCGGAGGTTCAGGGGGAAAAACTGTTTTTT.

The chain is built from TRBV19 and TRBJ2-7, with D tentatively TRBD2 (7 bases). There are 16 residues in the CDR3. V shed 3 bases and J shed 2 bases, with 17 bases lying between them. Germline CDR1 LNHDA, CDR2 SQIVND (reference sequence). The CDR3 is CASSMRSGGPTYEQYF. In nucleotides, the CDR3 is TGTGCCAGTAGTATGAGATCGGGGGGCCCCACCTACGAGCAGTACTTC.

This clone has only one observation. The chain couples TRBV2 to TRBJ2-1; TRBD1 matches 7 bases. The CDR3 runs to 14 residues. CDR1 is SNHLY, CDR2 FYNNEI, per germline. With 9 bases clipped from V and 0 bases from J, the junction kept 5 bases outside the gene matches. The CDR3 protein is CARMDRNSYNEQFF. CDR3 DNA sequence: TGTGCCAGAATGGACAGGAACTCCTACAATGAGCAGTTCTTC. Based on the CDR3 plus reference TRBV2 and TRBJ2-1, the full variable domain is EPEVTQTPSHQVTQMGQEVILRCVPISNHLYFYWYRQILGQKVEFLVSFYNNEISEKSEIFDDQFSVERPDGSNFTLKIRSTKLEDSAMYFCARMDRNSYNEQFFGPGTRLTVL.

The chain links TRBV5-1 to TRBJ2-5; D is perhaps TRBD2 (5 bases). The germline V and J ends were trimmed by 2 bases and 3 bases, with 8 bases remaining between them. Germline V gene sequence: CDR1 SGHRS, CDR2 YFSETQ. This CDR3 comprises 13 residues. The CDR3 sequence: CASSFLGEETQYF. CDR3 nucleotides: TGCGCCAGCAGCTTCCTGGGAGAAGAGACCCAGTACTTC.

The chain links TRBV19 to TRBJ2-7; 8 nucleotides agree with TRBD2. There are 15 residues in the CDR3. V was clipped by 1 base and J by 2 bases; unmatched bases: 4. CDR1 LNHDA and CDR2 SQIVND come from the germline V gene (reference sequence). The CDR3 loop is CASSIGTSGAYEQYF. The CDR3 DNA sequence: TGTGCCAGTAGTATAGGAACTAGCGGAGCCTACGAGCAGTACTTC.

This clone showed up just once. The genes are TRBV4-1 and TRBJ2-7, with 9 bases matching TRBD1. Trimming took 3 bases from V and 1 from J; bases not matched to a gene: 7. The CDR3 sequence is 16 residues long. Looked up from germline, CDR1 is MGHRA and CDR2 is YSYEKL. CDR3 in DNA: TGCGCCAGCAGCCATCCCGACAGGGGGAGATCCTACGAGCAGTACTTC. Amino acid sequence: CASSHPDRGRSYEQYF.

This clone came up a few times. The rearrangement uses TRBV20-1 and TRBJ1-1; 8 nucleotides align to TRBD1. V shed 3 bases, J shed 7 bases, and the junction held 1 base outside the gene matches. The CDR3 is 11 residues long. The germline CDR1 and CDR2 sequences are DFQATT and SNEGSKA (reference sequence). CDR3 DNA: TGCAGTGCTAGGGGGACAGGTGAAGCTTTCTTT. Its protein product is CSARGTGEAFF.

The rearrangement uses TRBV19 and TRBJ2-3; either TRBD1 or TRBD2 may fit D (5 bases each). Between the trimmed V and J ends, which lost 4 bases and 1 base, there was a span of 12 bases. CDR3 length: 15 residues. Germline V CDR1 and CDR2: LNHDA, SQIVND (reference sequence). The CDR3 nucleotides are TGTGCCAGTAGTACAGGGACGGCCCGCACAGATACGCAGTATTTT. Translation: CASSTGTARTDTQYF.

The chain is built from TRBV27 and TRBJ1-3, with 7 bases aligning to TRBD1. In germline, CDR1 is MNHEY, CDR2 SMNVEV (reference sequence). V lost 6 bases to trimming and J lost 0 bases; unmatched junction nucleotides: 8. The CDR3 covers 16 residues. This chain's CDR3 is CASRAGTVDSGNTIYF. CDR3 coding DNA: TGTGCCAGCAGGGCCGGGACAGTGGACTCTGGAAACACCATATATTTT.

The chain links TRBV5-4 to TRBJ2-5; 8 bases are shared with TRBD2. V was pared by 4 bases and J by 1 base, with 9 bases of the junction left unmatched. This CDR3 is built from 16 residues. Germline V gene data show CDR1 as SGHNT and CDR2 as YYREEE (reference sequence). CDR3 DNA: TGTGCCAGCAGCATCGAAGCGGGAGCCAGCCAAGAGACCCAGTACTTC. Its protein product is CASSIEAGASQETQYF.

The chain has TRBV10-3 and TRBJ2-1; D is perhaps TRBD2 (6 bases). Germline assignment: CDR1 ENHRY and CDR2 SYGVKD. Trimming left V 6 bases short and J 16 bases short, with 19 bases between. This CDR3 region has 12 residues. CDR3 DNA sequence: TGTGCCATCAGGGAGGGATCCAGGGATGGTTTCTTC. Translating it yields CAIREGSRDGFF.

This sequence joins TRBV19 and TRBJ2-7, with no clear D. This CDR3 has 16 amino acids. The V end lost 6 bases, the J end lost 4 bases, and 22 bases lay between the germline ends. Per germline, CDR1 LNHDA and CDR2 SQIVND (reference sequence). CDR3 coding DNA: TGTGCCAGTAGCAGTCGGCGTGAGGCAAGAGCGTACGAGCAGTACTTC. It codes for CASSSRREARAYEQYF.

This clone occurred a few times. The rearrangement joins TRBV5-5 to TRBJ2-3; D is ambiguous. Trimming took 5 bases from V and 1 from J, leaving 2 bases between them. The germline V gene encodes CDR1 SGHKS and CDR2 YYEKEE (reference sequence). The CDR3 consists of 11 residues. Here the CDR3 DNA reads TGTGCCAGCAGGGGCACAGATACGCAGTATTTT. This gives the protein CASRGTDTQYF.

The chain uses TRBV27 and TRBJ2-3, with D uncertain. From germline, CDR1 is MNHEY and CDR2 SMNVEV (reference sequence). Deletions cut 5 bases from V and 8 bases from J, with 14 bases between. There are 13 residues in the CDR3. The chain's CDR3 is CASSPRAGFTQYF. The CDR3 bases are TGTGCCAGCAGTCCCCGGGCAGGTTTTACGCAGTATTTT.

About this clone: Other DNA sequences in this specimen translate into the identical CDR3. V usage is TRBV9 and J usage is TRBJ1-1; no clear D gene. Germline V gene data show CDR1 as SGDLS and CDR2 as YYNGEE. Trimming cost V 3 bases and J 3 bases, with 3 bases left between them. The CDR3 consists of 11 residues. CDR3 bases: TGTGCCAGCAGCGGGGACACTGAAGCTTTCTTT. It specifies CASSGDTEAFF.

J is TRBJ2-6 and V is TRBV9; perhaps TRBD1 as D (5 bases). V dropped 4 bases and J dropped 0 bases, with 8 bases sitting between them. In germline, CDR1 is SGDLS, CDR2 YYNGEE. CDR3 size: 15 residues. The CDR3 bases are TGTGCCAGCAGCCTCACAGGCTCTGGGGCCAACGTCCTGACTTTC. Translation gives CASSLTGSGANVLTF.

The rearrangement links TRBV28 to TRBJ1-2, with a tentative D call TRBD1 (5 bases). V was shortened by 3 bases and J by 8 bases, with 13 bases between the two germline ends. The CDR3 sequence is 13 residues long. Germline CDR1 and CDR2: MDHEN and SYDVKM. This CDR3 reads CASSLQGISGYTF. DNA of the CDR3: TGTGCCAGCAGTTTGCAGGGAATAAGCGGCTACACCTTC.

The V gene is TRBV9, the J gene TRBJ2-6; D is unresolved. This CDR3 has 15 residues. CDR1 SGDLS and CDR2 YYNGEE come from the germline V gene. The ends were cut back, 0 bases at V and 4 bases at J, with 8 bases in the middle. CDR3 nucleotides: TGTGCCAGCAGCGTAGAGCCTTCGGGGGCCAACGTCCTGACTTTC. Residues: CASSVEPSGANVLTF.

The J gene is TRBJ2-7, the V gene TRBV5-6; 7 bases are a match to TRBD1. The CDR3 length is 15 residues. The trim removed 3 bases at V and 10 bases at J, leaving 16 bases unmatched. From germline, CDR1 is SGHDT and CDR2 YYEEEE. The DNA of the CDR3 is TGTGCCAGCAGCTCCCCCCGGGACAGTTTTACGAAACAGTACTTC. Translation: CASSSPRDSFTKQYF. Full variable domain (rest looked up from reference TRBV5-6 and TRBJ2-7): DAGVTQSPTHLIKTRGQQVTLRCSPKSGHDTVSWYQQALGQGPQFIFQYYEEEERQRGNFPDRFSGHQFPNYSSELNVNALLLGDSALYLCASSSPRDSFTKQYFGPGTRLTVT.

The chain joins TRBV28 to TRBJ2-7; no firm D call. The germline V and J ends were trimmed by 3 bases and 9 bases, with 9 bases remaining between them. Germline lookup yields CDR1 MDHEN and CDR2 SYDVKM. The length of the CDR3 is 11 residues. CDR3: CASSFSGRQYF. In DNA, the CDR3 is TGTGCCAGCAGTTTCTCAGGACGGCAGTACTTC.

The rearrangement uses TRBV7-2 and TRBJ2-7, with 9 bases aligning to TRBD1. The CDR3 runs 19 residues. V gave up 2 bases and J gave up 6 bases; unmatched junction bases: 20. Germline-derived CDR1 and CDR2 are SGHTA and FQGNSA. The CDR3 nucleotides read TGTGCCAGCAGCTTATGGGAGGTGACAGGGGGTGCACTACTACTCGAGCAGTACTTC. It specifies CASSLWEVTGGALLLEQYF.

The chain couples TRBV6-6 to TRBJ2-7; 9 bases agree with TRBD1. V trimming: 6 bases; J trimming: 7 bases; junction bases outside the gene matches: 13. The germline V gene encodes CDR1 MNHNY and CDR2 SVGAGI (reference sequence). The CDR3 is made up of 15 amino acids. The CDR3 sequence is CASSFAPGTGSEQYF. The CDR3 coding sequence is TGTGCCAGCAGCTTCGCGCCCGGGACAGGGTCTGAGCAGTACTTC.

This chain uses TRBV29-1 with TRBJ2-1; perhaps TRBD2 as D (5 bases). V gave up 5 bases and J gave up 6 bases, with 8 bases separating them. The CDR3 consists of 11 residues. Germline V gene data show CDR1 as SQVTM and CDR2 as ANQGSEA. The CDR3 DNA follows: TGCAGCGTTCGGGGTTCCAATGAGCAGTTCTTC. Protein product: CSVRGSNEQFF.

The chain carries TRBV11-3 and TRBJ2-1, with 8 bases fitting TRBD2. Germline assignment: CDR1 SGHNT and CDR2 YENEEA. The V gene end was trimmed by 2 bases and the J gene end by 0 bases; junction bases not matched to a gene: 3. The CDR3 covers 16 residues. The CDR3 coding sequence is TGTGCCAGCAGCTTACCCCTAGCGGGCTCCTACAATGAGCAGTTCTTC. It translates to CASSLPLAGSYNEQFF.

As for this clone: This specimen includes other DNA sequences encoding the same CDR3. The CDR3 is CAWSVSMNTEAFF. The CDR3, as DNA: TGTGCCTGGAGTGTAAGTATGAACACTGAAGCTTTCTTT. The chain combines TRBV30 with TRBJ1-1; D uncertain. V was trimmed by 0 bases and J by 0 bases, leaving 5 bases between them. CDR1 GTSNPN and CDR2 SVGIG come from the germline V gene (reference sequence). The CDR3 is 13 amino acids. Using reference TRBV30 and TRBJ1-1 for the parts outside the CDR3, the full variable domain is SQTIHQWPATLVQPVGSPLSLECTVEGTSNPNLYWYRQAAGRGLQLLFYSVGIGQISSEVPQNLSASRPQDRQFILSSKKLLLSDSGFYLCAWSVSMNTEAFFGQGTRLTVV.

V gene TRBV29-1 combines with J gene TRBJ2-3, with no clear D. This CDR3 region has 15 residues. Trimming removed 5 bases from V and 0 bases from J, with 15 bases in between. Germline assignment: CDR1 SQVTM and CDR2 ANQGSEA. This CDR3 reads CSVTDGRTSTDTQYF. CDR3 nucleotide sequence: TGCAGCGTTACGGACGGACGAACTAGCACAGATACGCAGTATTTT.

The CDR3 region has the DNA TGTGCCAGCAGCGTAGGAATAGCCTCCTTGGATGAGCAGTTCTTC. It codes for CASSVGIASLDEQFF. The genes are TRBV9 and TRBJ2-1; D is unclear. From germline, CDR1 is SGDLS and CDR2 YYNGEE. The CDR3 covers 15 residues. The ends were cut back, 0 bases at V and 8 bases at J, with 15 bases in the middle.